Following are 8 T cell receptor beta chains from one sample sequenced in a study of Ad26.COV2.S vaccination and SARS-CoV-2 variants. Assay: immunoSEQ multiplex PCR; the TCRdb copy retains only in-frame clones and omits some. Of about 350,000 clones in the sample, around 84% were seen once. Treatment specified: roughly 20 received Ad26.COV2.S at low or high dose, single or two shots; 5 received placebo; per-sample allocation not given. On day 63 after the first injection, vaccine and placebo recipients gave samples. The sequences come from peripheral blood, collected in a trial of Ad26.COV2.S vaccine versus placebo. These receptors came from a person aged 18-65 years who received the Ad26.COV2.S COVID-19 vaccine or a placebo.

V is TRBV5-1 and J is TRBJ2-1; tentative D call: TRBD2 (6 bases). CDR3 length: 16 amino acids. Looked up from germline, CDR1 is SGHRS and CDR2 is YFSETQ. With 1 base removed from V and 2 bases from J, the gap between germline ends came to 13 bases. The CDR3 loop is CASSLLSAGTYNEQFF. Written as DNA, the CDR3 is TGCGCCAGCAGCTTGCTTTCTGCGGGAACCTACAATGAGCAGTTCTTC.

The chain carries TRBV18 and TRBJ1-2; possibly TRBD1 for D (5 bases). The V gene's germline CDR1 is KGHSH and CDR2 LQKENI. The V end was cut by 4 bases, the J end by 0 bases, with 15 bases between. This CDR3 is 16 amino acids long. CDR3 coding DNA: TGTGCCAGCTCACAAGAATCGGGGCCGGCTAACTATGGCTACACCTTC. Its translation: CASSQESGPANYGYTF.

About this clone: The sample contains more than one DNA sequence encoding this CDR3. V is TRBV11-2 and J is TRBJ2-7; 7 positions agree with TRBD2. Germline lookup yields CDR1 SGHAT and CDR2 FQNNGV. The CDR3 sequence is 12 residues long. Losses at the gene ends were 1 base for V and 6 bases for J; bases not matched to a gene: 0. The CDR3 DNA is TGTGCCAGCAGCTTAGGGGGGGGCGAGCAGTACTTC. It translates to CASSLGGGEQYF.

This chain uses TRBV9 with TRBJ2-7; D is perhaps TRBD1 (5 bases). CDR3 length equals 14 residues. Germline V gene data show CDR1 as SGDLS and CDR2 as YYNGEE. V dropped 4 bases and J dropped 4 bases, with 15 bases sitting between them. CDR3: CASSPRRDTYEQYF. The DNA for the CDR3 is TGTGCCAGCAGCCCCCGCAGGGATACGTACGAGCAGTACTTC.

The V call is TRBV6-5, the J call TRBJ2-1; 10 positions match TRBD1. The CDR3 loop spans 15 amino acids. V trimming: 10 bases; J trimming: 7 bases; junction bases outside the gene matches: 13. Germline V gene sequence: CDR1 MNHEY, CDR2 SVGAGI. CDR3 DNA sequence: TGTGCCACCCAGTTAGGGACAGGGGTCCCAAATGAGCAGTTCTTC. Translating it yields CATQLGTGVPNEQFF.

This chain connects TRBV10-2 to TRBJ2-1; TRBD2 is a possible D gene (6 bases). Germline V gives CDR1 WSHSY, CDR2 SAAADI. With 7 bases removed from V and 8 bases from J, the gap between germline ends came to 15 bases. This CDR3 is 13 amino acids long. CDR3 nucleotides: TGCGCCAGCACTCTTAGGAGGGTCGATGAGCAGTTCTTC. Translated, it gives CASTLRRVDEQFF.

This clone was counted once. The rearrangement uses TRBV11-2 and TRBJ1-1, with D possibly TRBD1 on 6 matching bases. V shed 1 base and J shed 6 bases, with 15 bases lying between them. Germline V lookup: CDR1 SGHAT, CDR2 FQNNGV. The CDR3 extends over 15 amino acids. The CDR3 sequence is CASSLVRGASAEAFF. The CDR3 nucleotides read TGTGCCAGCAGCTTAGTGCGGGGGGCTAGCGCTGAAGCTTTCTTT. Supplemented by reference TRBV11-2 and TRBJ1-1, the full variable domain reads EAGVAQSPRYKIIEKRQSVAFWCNPISGHATLYWYQQILGQGPKLLIQFQNNGVVDDSQLPKDRFSAERLKGVDSTLKIQPAKLEDSAVYLCASSLVRGASAEAFFGQGTRLTVV.

The chain combines TRBV15 with TRBJ2-4; D tentatively fits TRBD1 or TRBD2 (7 bases each). The CDR3 sequence is 19 residues long. The germline V gene has CDR1 LNHNV and CDR2 YYDKDF (reference sequence). Trimming removed 3 bases from V and 7 bases from J, with 28 bases in between. The CDR3 DNA reads TGTGCCACCAGCAGTCCGCACCGACAGGGAGGGATAGCGACCAACATTCAGTACTTC. Protein: CATSSPHRQGGIATNIQYF.